Described below is a single T cell receptor beta chain sequence and its context. Measured with immunoSEQ multiplex PCR; TCRdb has only the in-frame clones, and not every one. This sample has roughly 300,000 clones, with approximately 90% found just once. Cohorts were determined from participant-reported clinical history. This sample was taken from a study of blood T cell repertoires in COVID-19. CDR1 is SQVTM and CDR2 is ANQGSEA in the germline V gene. The germline V and J ends were trimmed by 5 bases and 4 bases, with 17 bases remaining between them. CDR3 length equals 14 residues. This chain links TRBV29-1 with TRBJ1-1, with unresolved D. The sequenced material came from PBMCs or T cells enriched from blood (not recorded which). This receptor was obtained from a woman in her 30s who had recovered from COVID-19. CDR3 amino acids: CSVPSGGIGTEAFF. CDR3 nucleotides: TGCAGCGTTCCATCCGGAGGGATTGGCACTGAAGCTTTCTTT.